A single sample is the source of the 5 T cell receptor beta chains below, sequenced in a study of T cell responses to AZD1222 COVID-19 vaccine. Using immunoSEQ multiplex PCR, the repertoire was profiled, and TCRdb retains in-frame clones only, with some absent. The repertoire includes tens of thousands of clones, approximately 84% of them detected once, and 16% sits in the top ten. The source material was peripheral blood, sampled on day 0 of AZD1222 vaccination. Receptor source: an adult in good health.

The chain is built from TRBV28 and TRBJ1-1, with D unclear. CDR1 and CDR2 from the germline V gene are MDHEN and SYDVKM. The germline V and J ends were trimmed by 2 bases and 1 base, with 8 bases remaining between them. The CDR3 sequence is 14 residues long. CDR3: CASSLVPPNTEAFF. The CDR3 DNA reads TGTGCCAGCAGTTTAGTTCCACCGAACACTGAAGCTTTCTTT.

CDR3 in DNA: TGTGCCAGCAGCCCCCCGGCGGGGGTCTATGGCTACACCTTC. It codes for CASSPPAGVYGYTF. The V and J genes are TRBV9 and TRBJ1-2, with D maybe TRBD1 (5 bases). The CDR3 runs to 14 residues. The germline V gene has CDR1 SGDLS and CDR2 YYNGEE. The V and J ends lost 4 bases and 4 bases respectively, with 14 bases between them.

The table lists this clone with a count of one. The chain has TRBV9 and TRBJ2-3, with 11 bases that match TRBD2. The CDR3 sequence is 15 residues long. CDR1 is SGDLS and CDR2 is YYNGEE in the germline V gene. With V trimmed by 3 bases and J by 6 bases, 6 bases remained unmatched. Here the CDR3 DNA reads TGTGCCAGCAGCGAACGACTAGCGGGGTTGGATACGCAGTATTTT. Translating gives CASSERLAGLDTQYF.

The chain joins TRBV7-6 to TRBJ2-7; D gene unclear. Trimming left V 1 base short and J 3 bases short, with 7 bases between. CDR3 length: 13 residues. Looked up from germline, CDR1 is SGHVS and CDR2 is FNYEAQ. CDR3 protein: CASSLGPSYEQYF. The CDR3 nucleotides read TGTGCCAGCAGCTTAGGGCCGAGCTACGAGCAGTACTTC.

The chain joins TRBV7-2 to TRBJ2-3; 15 bases line up with TRBD2. V lost 1 base and J lost 9; bases outside the gene matches: 11. CDR1 is SGHTA and CDR2 is FQGNSA in the germline V gene. The CDR3 runs 18 residues. The CDR3 DNA reads TGTGCCAGCAGCTTAGTATCTAACCTTGGGACTAGCGGGAGGACGCAGTATTTT. Translating gives CASSLVSNLGTSGRTQYF. Together with reference TRBV7-2 and TRBJ2-3, the CDR3 gives the full variable domain: GAGVSQSPSNKVTEKGKDVELRCDPISGHTALYWYRQSLGQGLEFLIYFQGNSAPDKSGLPSDRFSAERTGGSVSTLTIQRTQQEDSAVYLCASSLVSNLGTSGRTQYFGPGTRLTVL.